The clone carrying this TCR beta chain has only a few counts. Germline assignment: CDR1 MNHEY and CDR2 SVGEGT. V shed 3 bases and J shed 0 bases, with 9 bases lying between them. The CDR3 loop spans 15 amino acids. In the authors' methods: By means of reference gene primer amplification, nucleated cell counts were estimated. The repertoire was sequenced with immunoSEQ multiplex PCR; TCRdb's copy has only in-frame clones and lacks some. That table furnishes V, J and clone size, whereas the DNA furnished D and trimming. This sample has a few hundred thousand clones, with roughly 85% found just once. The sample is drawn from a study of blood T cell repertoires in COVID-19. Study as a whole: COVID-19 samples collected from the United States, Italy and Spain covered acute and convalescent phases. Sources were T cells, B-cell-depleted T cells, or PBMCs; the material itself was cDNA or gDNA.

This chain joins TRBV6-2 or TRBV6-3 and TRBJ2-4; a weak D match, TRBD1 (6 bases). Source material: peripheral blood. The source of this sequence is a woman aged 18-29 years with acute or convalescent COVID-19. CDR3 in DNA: TGTGCCAGCAGTTATCCAGGGGAAGCCAAAAACATTCAGTACTTC. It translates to CASSYPGEAKNIQYF.